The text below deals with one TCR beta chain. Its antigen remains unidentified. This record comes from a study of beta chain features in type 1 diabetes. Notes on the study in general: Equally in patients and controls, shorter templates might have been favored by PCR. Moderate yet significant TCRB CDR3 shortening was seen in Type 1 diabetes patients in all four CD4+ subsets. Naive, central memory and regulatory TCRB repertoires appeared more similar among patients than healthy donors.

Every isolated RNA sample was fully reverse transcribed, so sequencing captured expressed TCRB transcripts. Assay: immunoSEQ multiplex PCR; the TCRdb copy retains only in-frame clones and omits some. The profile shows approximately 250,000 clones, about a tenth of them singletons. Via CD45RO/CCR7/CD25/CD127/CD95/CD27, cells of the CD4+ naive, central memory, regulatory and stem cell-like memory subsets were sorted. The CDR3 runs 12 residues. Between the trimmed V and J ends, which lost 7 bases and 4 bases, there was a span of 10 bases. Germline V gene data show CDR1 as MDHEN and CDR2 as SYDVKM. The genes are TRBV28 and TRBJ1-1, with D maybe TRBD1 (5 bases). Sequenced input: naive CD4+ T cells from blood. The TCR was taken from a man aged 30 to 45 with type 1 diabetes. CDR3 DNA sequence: TGTGCCAGCAATTCCAGGGCCACTGAAGCTTTCTTT. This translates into CASNSRATEAFF.